A selection of T cell receptor beta chains follows, all from one sample in a study of OX40 agonist ivuxolimab in advanced cancers. The assay was immunoSEQ multiplex PCR, and TCRdb's table has in-frame clones only and misses some. Among around 40,000 clones, less than 85% were seen once, and the ten largest hold 4% to 4.5%. Source: CD4+ or CD8+ T cells sorted from blood, taken in a trial of the OX40 agonist ivuxolimab. These receptors were obtained from an adult with an advanced solid tumor such as melanoma, head and neck, liver or kidney cancer. Each CDR3 is given with its conserved first and last residue. D genes are given only for firm matches. Size is omitted from some rows. Given values are once, few, many or a class for expanded clones.

D gene: TRBD2; J gene: TRBJ2-1; V gene: TRBV7-9; clone size: -; CDR3 protein: CASSLTSGGPNEQFF; CDR3 DNA: TGTGCCAGCAGCTTGACTAGCGGGGGACCCAATGAGCAGTTCTTC
D gene: TRBD1; J gene: TRBJ1-1; V gene: TRBV6-5; clone size: -; CDR3 protein: CAGSSATGKEAFF; CDR3 DNA: TGTGCCGGCAGTTCCGCGACAGGGAAGGAAGCTTTCTTT
D gene: TRBD1; J gene: TRBJ1-1; V gene: TRBV10-2; clone size: -; CDR3 protein: CASSRRGGALDTEAFF; CDR3 DNA: TGCGCCAGCAGTCGCAGAGGGGGCGCGTTGGACACTGAAGCTTTCTTT
D gene: TRBD1; J gene: TRBJ2-7; V gene: TRBV2; clone size: few; CDR3 protein: CASRKGQGAYEQYF; CDR3 DNA: TGTGCCAGCAGAAAAGGGCAGGGGGCCTACGAGCAGTACTTC
D gene: TRBD1; J gene: TRBJ1-5; V gene: TRBV28; clone size: -; CDR3 protein: CASSPDGQGHQPQHF; CDR3 DNA: TGTGCCAGCAGCCCCGATGGACAGGGTCATCAGCCCCAGCATTTT
D gene: -; J gene: TRBJ1-6; V gene: TRBV19; clone size: few; CDR3 protein: CASSIRPRYNSPLHF; CDR3 DNA: TGTGCCAGTAGTATCCGCCCGAGATATAATTCACCCCTCCACTTT
D gene: -; J gene: TRBJ2-5; V gene: TRBV9; clone size: once; CDR3 protein: CASSVADFQETQYF; CDR3 DNA: TGTGCCAGCAGCGTAGCTGACTTCCAAGAGACCCAGTACTTC
D gene: -; J gene: TRBJ2-7; V gene: TRBV29-1; clone size: -; CDR3 protein: CSALTPPYEQYF; CDR3 DNA: TGCAGCGCTCTTACCCCTCCATACGAGCAGTACTTC
D gene: -; J gene: TRBJ1-3; V gene: TRBV7-2; clone size: few; CDR3 protein: CASSSHGGAVGNTIYF; CDR3 DNA: TGTGCCAGCAGCAGCCACGGGGGGGCGGTAGGAAACACCATATATTTT
D gene: -; J gene: TRBJ2-3; V gene: TRBV2; clone size: once; CDR3 protein: CASSVADTQYF; CDR3 DNA: TGTGCCAGCAGTGTTGCCGATACGCAGTATTTT
D gene: TRBD2; J gene: TRBJ2-3; V gene: TRBV6-5; clone size: -; CDR3 protein: CASSPAGGSIDTQYF; CDR3 DNA: TGTGCCAGCAGCCCCGCGGGGGGCTCGATAGATACGCAGTATTTT
D gene: -; J gene: TRBJ2-2; V gene: TRBV28; clone size: -; CDR3 protein: CASSSHHTGELFF; CDR3 DNA: TGTGCCAGCAGTTCTCATCACACCGGGGAGCTGTTTTTT
D gene: -; J gene: TRBJ1-3; V gene: TRBV11-2; clone size: -; CDR3 protein: CASSLWGGSGNTIYF; CDR3 DNA: TGTGCCAGCAGCTTATGGGGCGGATCTGGAAACACCATATATTTT
D gene: TRBD2; J gene: TRBJ2-1; V gene: TRBV7-9; clone size: few; CDR3 protein: CASSLPTSGRGEQFF; CDR3 DNA: TGTGCCAGCAGCTTACCCACTAGCGGGAGGGGGGAGCAGTTCTTC
D gene: -; J gene: TRBJ1-4; V gene: TRBV4-3; clone size: -; CDR3 protein: CASSQDFPTNEKLFF; CDR3 DNA: TGCGCCAGCAGCCAAGATTTCCCAACTAATGAAAAACTGTTTTTT
D gene: -; J gene: TRBJ2-5; V gene: TRBV7-9; clone size: -; CDR3 protein: CASSPGEGRETQYF; CDR3 DNA: TGTGCCAGCAGCCCGGGTGAGGGGAGAGAGACCCAGTACTTC
D gene: -; J gene: TRBJ1-5; V gene: TRBV5-1; clone size: -; CDR3 protein: CASSLAPGSHQPQHF; CDR3 DNA: TGCGCCAGCAGCTTGGCCCCAGGGTCACATCAGCCCCAGCATTTT
D gene: -; J gene: TRBJ1-2; V gene: TRBV6-6; clone size: -; CDR3 protein: CASSPSTGGYTF; CDR3 DNA: TGTGCCAGCAGTCCGAGCACAGGTGGCTACACCTTC
D gene: TRBD2; J gene: TRBJ2-7; V gene: TRBV5-4; clone size: few; CDR3 protein: CASSREAGGRYEQYF; CDR3 DNA: TGTGCCAGCAGCCGAGAAGCGGGAGGTCGCTACGAGCAGTACTTC
D gene: -; J gene: TRBJ1-4; V gene: TRBV5-1; clone size: -; CDR3 protein: CASSLAFGRTNEKLFF; CDR3 DNA: TGCGCCAGCAGCTTGGCCTTCGGCAGGACTAATGAAAAACTGTTTTTT
D gene: TRBD2; J gene: TRBJ2-5; V gene: TRBV18; clone size: -; CDR3 protein: CASSPRGSGSQETQYF; CDR3 DNA: TGTGCCAGCTCACCTCGGGGTAGCGGGAGTCAAGAGACCCAGTACTTC
D gene: -; J gene: TRBJ2-6; V gene: TRBV4-1; clone size: -; CDR3 protein: CASSRGTRTGDTGANVLTF; CDR3 DNA: TGCGCCAGCAGCCGGGGGACTCGGACAGGCGACACTGGGGCCAACGTCCTGACTTTC
D gene: -; J gene: TRBJ2-3; V gene: TRBV11-2; clone size: -; CDR3 protein: CASSPPGGSTDTQYF; CDR3 DNA: TGTGCCAGCAGCCCACCGGGTGGGAGCACAGATACGCAGTATTTT
D gene: -; J gene: TRBJ2-6; V gene: TRBV19; clone size: -; CDR3 protein: CASSLTGSSGANVLTF; CDR3 DNA: TGTGCCAGTAGCTTGACAGGCAGCTCTGGGGCCAACGTCCTGACTTTC
D gene: TRBD2; J gene: TRBJ2-1; V gene: TRBV9; clone size: -; CDR3 protein: CASSVLAGGFSRHNEQFF; CDR3 DNA: TGTGCCAGCAGCGTGCTAGCGGGGGGGTTTTCCCGACACAATGAGCAGTTCTTC
D gene: TRBD1; J gene: TRBJ1-6; V gene: TRBV30; clone size: -; CDR3 protein: CAITGAYRGSPLHF; CDR3 DNA: TGTGCCATAACGGGAGCCTACAGGGGTTCACCCCTCCACTTT
D gene: -; J gene: TRBJ2-1; V gene: TRBV9; clone size: -; CDR3 protein: CASSLGGVEQFF; CDR3 DNA: TGTGCCAGCAGCCTCGGGGGCGTTGAGCAGTTCTTC
D gene: -; J gene: TRBJ1-2; V gene: TRBV9; clone size: -; CDR3 protein: CASSVLGGTNYGYTF; CDR3 DNA: TGTGCCAGCAGCGTATTAGGAGGGACGAACTATGGCTACACCTTC
D gene: TRBD2; J gene: TRBJ2-2; V gene: TRBV27; clone size: -; CDR3 protein: CASSFSARGGNTGELFF; CDR3 DNA: TGTGCCAGCAGTTTTTCGGCGCGGGGGGGTAACACCGGGGAGCTGTTTTTT
D gene: TRBD1; J gene: TRBJ2-7; V gene: TRBV18; clone size: -; CDR3 protein: CASSPGQGKEYEQYF; CDR3 DNA: TGTGCCAGCTCACCAGGACAGGGTAAGGAATACGAGCAGTACTTC
D gene: TRBD1; J gene: TRBJ1-5; V gene: TRBV5-1; clone size: -; CDR3 protein: CASSLQGAVNQPQHF; CDR3 DNA: TGCGCCAGCAGCTTGCAGGGGGCGGTAAATCAGCCCCAGCATTTT
D gene: -; J gene: TRBJ2-3; V gene: TRBV9; clone size: -; CDR3 protein: CASSVGPEGVDTQYF; CDR3 DNA: TGTGCCAGCAGCGTAGGGCCCGAGGGGGTGGATACGCAGTATTTT
D gene: -; J gene: TRBJ1-4; V gene: TRBV7-3; clone size: -; CDR3 protein: CASSYGPNEKLFF; CDR3 DNA: TGTGCCAGCAGCTACGGCCCGAATGAAAAACTGTTTTTT
D gene: -; J gene: TRBJ2-1; V gene: TRBV7-9; clone size: -; CDR3 protein: CASSSERYEQFF; CDR3 DNA: TGTGCCAGCAGCTCGGAAAGGTATGAGCAGTTCTTC
D gene: TRBD2; J gene: TRBJ2-2; V gene: TRBV5-6; clone size: -; CDR3 protein: CTSSLGLAGAYTGELFF; CDR3 DNA: TGTACCAGCAGCCTGGGACTAGCGGGAGCGTACACCGGGGAGCTGTTTTTT
D gene: -; J gene: TRBJ1-6; V gene: TRBV19; clone size: few; CDR3 protein: CASSGGHLSSYNSPLHF; CDR3 DNA: TGTGCCAGTAGTGGAGGACACCTCAGCTCCTATAATTCACCCCTCCACTTT
D gene: TRBD2; J gene: TRBJ2-2; V gene: TRBV25-1; clone size: -; CDR3 protein: CASRTSGRGGELFF; CDR3 DNA: TGTGCCAGCAGGACTAGCGGGAGAGGCGGGGAGCTGTTTTTT